This T cell receptor beta chain was profiled in a study of molecular identifiers for immune sequencing clone quantification (dated by TCRdb to the late 2010s). Broadly, across the study: For a replicate experiment, RNA from roughly 20,000 or 100,000 naive CD8 T cells was divided into five aliquots, and four of the five aliquots were sequenced. The study was a methods study using CD8 T cells to benchmark molecular-identifier clustering-based TCR repertoire sequencing (MIDCIRS) and TCR RNA copy counting. Beyond this particular receptor, the publication reports: Identical TCR molecules sharing a barcode could cause highly expanded clone sizes to be underestimated. In CMV-specific effector cells, clones with more than 20 RNA copies accounted for over 98% of molecules, whereas in naive cells such clones accounted for under 1%. Modeling indicated 2.5 to 3 TCR RNA copies recovered per cell, compared with 7.5 to 10 by digital PCR, which implies a capture efficiency of around 30%. When barcode sub-clustering was omitted, TCR diversity was inflated by chimeric consensus sequences, with chimeras reaching as high as 47%. Naive libraries contained spiked-in Jurkat TCR RNA (around eleven copies' worth), which is not part of the donor repertoire. Spiked-in Jurkat TCR RNA equal to a single cell's worth was reported to be detectable even within 1,100,000 naive CD8 T cells.

Libraries of naive CD8 T cells were built from anywhere between about 17,000 and 1,000,000 sorted cells, with 10%, 30% or 50% of the purified RNA used. Naive CD8 T cells, defined as CD8+CD4-CCR7+CD45RA+, were FACS-sorted into RLT Plus buffer on a BD FACSAria II. To test detection sensitivity, Jurkat RNA equivalent to more than 9 TCR copies was spiked into samples of about 18,000-1,000,000 naive CD8 T cells. CD8 T cells were enriched using RosetteSep CD8+ T Cell Enrichment Cocktail and Ficoll-Paque, and the enriched cells then underwent ACK red cell lysis. In this sample, this clonotype turned up a few times. Its antigen specificity is not known. No qualities accompany the bases; no much larger clone lies one base away. Receptor libraries were prepared by PCR. Instrument used: NextSeq 500. Bulk TCR libraries were generated as previously described, with the TCR primers listed in Table S5 used. Total RNA was purified with the Qiagen AllPrep DNA/RNA kit. Before analysis, reads from multiple sequencing runs of one library were combined. In the authors' own workflow: Reads were retained only if their TCR constant sequence matched exactly, and those retained reads were trimmed to 150 nt and grouped according to their 12-nt molecular barcodes. Within each barcode group, reads were sub-clustered at a 15% Levenshtein threshold, and quality-weighted consensus sequences were built per RNA molecule. Non-functional sequences were removed, as were lower-count sequences one edit away from another. Barcode sub-clusters with fewer than 20% of the maximum read count were removed, based on fitting two negative binomial distributions. The public reads were run again by TCRdb, first through fastp at Q25 and then through MiXCR, and only productive beta chains were kept. Under each unique CDR3 protein, matching rows form one entry showing the most common genes and DNA. For this entry, the V and J calls and clone size follow TCRdb and not the study's own pipeline. For this sample there are approximately 550,000 distinct CDR3 sequences; 25% appear just once. The ten largest clonotypes hold roughly 0.79% of the sample.

This clonotype was obtained from a human donor in good health. Some libraries in this study had Jurkat cell RNA spiked in. The sample taken for sequencing was naive CD8+ T cells from blood, with Jurkat cell RNA spiked in. The cell subset or site label here, explained by the study, means: FACS-sorted CD8+CD4-CCR7+CD45RA+ naive T cells.

The nucleotide sequence reads as follows: TGTGCCAGCAACTCAGAGGTGGGGCAGTACGAGCAGTACTTC. The encoded protein is CASNSEVGQYEQYF. This receptor chain uses TRBV6-2 or TRBV6-3 and TRBJ2-7; matching of 5 bases hints at TRBD1 as the D gene. The germline V gene provides CDR1 MNHEY and CDR2 SVGEGT. The trim is 7 bases for V and 4 bases for J, with a gap of 17 bases between the germline ends. From the cysteine through the phenylalanine, the CDR3 covers 14 amino acids. Kept here is only the CDR3 DNA, which spans 42 bases and is read in frame from base 1.